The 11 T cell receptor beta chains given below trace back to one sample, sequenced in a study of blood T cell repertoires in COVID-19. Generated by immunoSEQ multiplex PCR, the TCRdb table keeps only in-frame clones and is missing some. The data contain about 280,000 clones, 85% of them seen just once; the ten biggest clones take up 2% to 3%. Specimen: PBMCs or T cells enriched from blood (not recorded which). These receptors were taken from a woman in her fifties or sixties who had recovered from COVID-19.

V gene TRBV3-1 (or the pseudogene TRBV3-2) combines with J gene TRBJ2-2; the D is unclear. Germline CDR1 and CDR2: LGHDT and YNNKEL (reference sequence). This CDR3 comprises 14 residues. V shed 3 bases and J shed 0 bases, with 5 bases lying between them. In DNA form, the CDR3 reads TGTGCCAGCAGCCAGAGTCCGAACACCGGGGAGCTGTTTTTT. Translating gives CASSQSPNTGELFF.

Written as DNA, the CDR3 is TGTGCCAGCAGCCCGCTTCCGGGACAGGGATCCTACGAGCAGTACTTC. Amino acid sequence: CASSPLPGQGSYEQYF. The chain recombines TRBV14 with TRBJ2-7; 9 bases are a match to TRBD1. CDR1 and CDR2 from the germline V gene are SGHDN and FVKESK. Germline trimming cut 4 bases from V and 1 base from J; bases unmatched to any gene: 8. The CDR3 sequence is 16 residues long.

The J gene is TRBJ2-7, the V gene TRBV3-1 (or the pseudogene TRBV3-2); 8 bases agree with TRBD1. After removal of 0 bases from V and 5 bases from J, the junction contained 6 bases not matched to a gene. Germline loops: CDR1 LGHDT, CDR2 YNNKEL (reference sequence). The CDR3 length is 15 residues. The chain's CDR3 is CASSQEGRGLNEQYF. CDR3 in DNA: TGTGCCAGCAGCCAAGAAGGCAGGGGGCTAAACGAGCAGTACTTC.

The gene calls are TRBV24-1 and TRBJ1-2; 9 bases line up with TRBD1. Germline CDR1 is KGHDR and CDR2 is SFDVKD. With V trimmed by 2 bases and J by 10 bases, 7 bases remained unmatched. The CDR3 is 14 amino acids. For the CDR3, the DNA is TGTGCCACCAGTGATTGGACAGGGGTTGGAGTCTACACCTTC. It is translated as CATSDWTGVGVYTF.

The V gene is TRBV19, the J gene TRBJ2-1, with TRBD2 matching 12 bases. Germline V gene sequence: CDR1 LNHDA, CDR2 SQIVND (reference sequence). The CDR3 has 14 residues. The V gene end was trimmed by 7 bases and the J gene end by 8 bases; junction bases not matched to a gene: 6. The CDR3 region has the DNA TGTGCCAGTACCGAGACTAGCGGGGGTCATGAGCAGTTCTTC. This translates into CASTETSGGHEQFF.

The CDR3 here is CASSARTGVNSPLHF. CDR3 nucleotides: TGTGCCAGCAGCGCCCGGACAGGGGTTAATTCACCCCTCCACTTT. This chain connects TRBV9 to TRBJ1-6, with 9 bases matching TRBD1. This CDR3 has 15 amino acids. Unmatched junction bases numbered 4, after V lost 3 bases and J lost 6 bases. The germline CDR1 and CDR2 sequences are SGDLS and YYNGEE.

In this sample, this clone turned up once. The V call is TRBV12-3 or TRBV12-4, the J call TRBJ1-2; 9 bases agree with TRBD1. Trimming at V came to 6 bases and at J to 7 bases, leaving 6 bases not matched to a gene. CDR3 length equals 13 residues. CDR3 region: CASSYRGRGGYTF. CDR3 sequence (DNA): TGTGCCAGCAGCTACAGGGGGCGGGGTGGCTACACCTTC.

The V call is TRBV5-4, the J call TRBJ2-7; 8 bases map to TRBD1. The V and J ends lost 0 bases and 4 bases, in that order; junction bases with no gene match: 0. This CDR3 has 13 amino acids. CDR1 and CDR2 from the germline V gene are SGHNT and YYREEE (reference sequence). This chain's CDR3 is CASSLDRGYEQYF. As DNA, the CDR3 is TGTGCCAGCAGCTTGGACAGGGGGTACGAGCAGTACTTC.

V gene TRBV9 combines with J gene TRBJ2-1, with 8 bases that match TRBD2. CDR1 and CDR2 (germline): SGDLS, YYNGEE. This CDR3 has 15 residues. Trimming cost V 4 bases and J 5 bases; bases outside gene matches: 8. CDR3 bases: TGTGCCAGCAGCAGAGCTAGCGGGCGGAACAATGAGCAGTTCTTC. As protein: CASSRASGRNNEQFF.

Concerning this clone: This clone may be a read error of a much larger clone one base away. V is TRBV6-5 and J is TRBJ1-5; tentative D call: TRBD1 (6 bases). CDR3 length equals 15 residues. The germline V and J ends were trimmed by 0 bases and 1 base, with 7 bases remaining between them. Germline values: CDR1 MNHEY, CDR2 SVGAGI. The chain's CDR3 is CASSYSRGSNQPQHF. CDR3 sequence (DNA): TGTGCCAGCAGTTACTCCAGGGGAAGCAATCAGCCCCAGCATTTT.

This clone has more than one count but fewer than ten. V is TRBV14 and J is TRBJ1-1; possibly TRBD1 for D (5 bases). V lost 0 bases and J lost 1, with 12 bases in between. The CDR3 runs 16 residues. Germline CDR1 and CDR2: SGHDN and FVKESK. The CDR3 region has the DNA TGTGCCAGCAGCCAAGATTTGGGACTGGGGAACACTGAAGCTTTCTTT. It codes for CASSQDLGLGNTEAFF.